One and the same sample provided the 11 T cell receptor beta chains below, sequenced in a study of blood T cell repertoires in COVID-19. Profiled with immunoSEQ multiplex PCR; TCRdb holds only in-frame clones, not every one. The sample carries fewer than 500,000 clones, around 90% recorded once. Sequenced input: peripheral blood. The receptors here all came from a man in his late teens or twenties with COVID-19, enrolled during active disease.

This chain connects TRBV27 to TRBJ1-6, with 7 bases identical to TRBD1. Germline assignment: CDR1 MNHEY and CDR2 SMNVEV (reference sequence). With V trimmed by 6 bases and J by 7 bases, 9 bases remained unmatched. The CDR3 is 15 amino acids. CDR3 amino acids: CASSLRQGTNSPLHF. The CDR3, as DNA: TGTGCCAGCAGCTTGCGACAGGGAACGAATTCACCCCTCCACTTT.

The chain has TRBV7-2 and TRBJ2-7; D possibly corresponds to TRBD2 (5 bases). V was trimmed by 3 bases and J by 0 bases, leaving 6 bases between them. Per germline, CDR1 SGHTA and CDR2 FQGNSA. The CDR3 extends over 13 amino acids. In nucleotides, the CDR3 is TGTGCCAGCAGCTTGCTAGCCTCCTACGAGCAGTACTTC. Translated, it gives CASSLLASYEQYF.

This chain uses TRBV9 with TRBJ1-1; possibly TRBD1 for D (5 bases). Between the trimmed V and J ends, which lost 0 bases and 7 bases, there was a span of 10 bases. The CDR3 spans 13 residues. Germline CDR1 reads SGDLS; CDR2 reads YYNGEE. The CDR3 here is CASSVARENEAFF. For the CDR3, the DNA is TGTGCCAGCAGCGTAGCCAGGGAAAATGAAGCTTTCTTT.

The chain combines TRBV6-5 with TRBJ2-7; 8 nucleotides match TRBD2. Germline CDR1 reads MNHEY; CDR2 reads SVGAGI. Germline trimming cut 5 bases from V and 7 bases from J; bases unmatched to any gene: 10. The CDR3 extends over 14 amino acids. CDR3 protein: CASSRGPSGGEQYF. The CDR3 DNA follows: TGTGCCAGCAGTCGGGGGCCCTCGGGGGGGGAGCAGTACTTC.

The chain recombines TRBV12-3 or TRBV12-4 with TRBJ1-2; D not certain. Trimming left V 4 bases short and J 8 bases short, with 11 bases between. This CDR3 spans 12 amino acids. CDR3 region: CASSSRGAGYTF. DNA for the CDR3: TGTGCCAGCAGTTCCCGGGGAGCGGGCTACACCTTC.

The chain carries TRBV5-1 and TRBJ1-1, with D tentatively TRBD1 (5 bases). There are 16 residues in the CDR3. Germline V gene sequence: CDR1 SGHRS, CDR2 YFSETQ. Trimming removed 0 bases at V and 0 bases at J, with 12 bases between. This chain's CDR3 is CASSLAFGDLNTEAFF. In DNA form, the CDR3 reads TGCGCCAGCAGCTTGGCTTTTGGGGACTTGAACACTGAAGCTTTCTTT.

This chain joins TRBV3-1 (or the pseudogene TRBV3-2) and TRBJ2-3; D remains unclear. With 2 bases removed from V and 2 bases from J, the gap between germline ends came to 8 bases. This CDR3 is 14 amino acids long. CDR1 is LGHDT, CDR2 YNNKEL, per germline (reference sequence). The CDR3: CASSQSLFTDTQYF. The DNA of the CDR3 is TGTGCCAGCAGCCAATCTCTGTTCACAGATACGCAGTATTTT.

Worth noting for this clone: A much larger clone lies one base from this, so it may be a read error. The CDR3 loop is CASAVVDGRETQYF. Written as DNA, the CDR3 is TGTGCTAGTGCCGTTGTTGATGGGAGGGAGACCCAGTACTTC. J is TRBJ2-5 and V is TRBV12-5; TRBD2 might be the D (6 bases). Germline CDR1 and CDR2: LGHNT and FRNRAP. This CDR3 is built from 14 residues. V gave up 7 bases and J gave up 5 bases, with 17 bases separating them.

The chain links TRBV30 to TRBJ1-3; perhaps TRBD1 as D (6 bases). The V end lost 2 bases, the J end lost 3 bases, and 14 bases lay between the germline ends. This CDR3 is 15 amino acids long. CDR1 and CDR2 (germline): GTSNPN, SVGIG (reference sequence). The CDR3 is CAWSPTDSLGNTIYF. In DNA, the CDR3 is TGTGCCTGGAGTCCAACGGACAGTCTTGGAAACACCATATATTTT.

The J gene is TRBJ2-7, the V gene TRBV4-1, with TRBD2 matching 15 bases. The junction had 14 bases not matched to a gene; V was cut back by 3 bases and J by 5 bases. The CDR3 length is 19 residues. Germline CDR1 is MGHRA and CDR2 is YSYEKL. The CDR3 nucleotides read TGCGCCAGCAGCCACGACCCGGGACTAGCGGGAGGCCCCAGCAACGAGCAGTACTTC. Translating gives CASSHDPGLAGGPSNEQYF.

This chain links TRBV6-1 with TRBJ1-1; D uncertain. Germline assignment: CDR1 MNHNS and CDR2 SASEGT. This CDR3 has 15 residues. Trimming removed 2 bases at V and 2 bases at J, with 12 bases between. In nucleotides, the CDR3 is TGTGCCAGCAGTGAATTAGGAGGGCTCAACACTGAAGCTTTCTTT. Translating it yields CASSELGGLNTEAFF.